Listed below are T cell receptor beta chains from one sample, sequenced in a study of cytomegalovirus exposure and HLA in healthy donors. Libraries were prepared by immunoSEQ multiplex PCR; TCRdb keeps only in-frame clonotypes and omits some of them. This table holds more than 130,000 clones, roughly 80% found once. The sample comprised PBMCs. The receptors come from a male donor in good health and CMV-seronegative. The CDR3 runs from the conserved cysteine through the conserved F or W. Each record gives: D gene, clone size, V gene, CDR3 length, J gene, CDR3 DNA, CDR3 protein. A D gene is named only where the DNA matches it firmly. Expanded clones get a size class; other rows say once, few or many, or leave the size out.

D gene: .; clone size: .; V gene: TRBV6-5; CDR3 length: 13; J gene: TRBJ1-1; CDR3 DNA: TGTGCCAGCAGTCGGGAGGGGAGGACTGAAGCTTTCTTT; CDR3 protein: CASSREGRTEAFF
D gene: TRBD1; clone size: .; V gene: TRBV7-9; CDR3 length: 13; J gene: TRBJ2-7; CDR3 DNA: TGTGCCAGCGGGACAGGGAACGTATACGAGCAGTACTTC; CDR3 protein: CASGTGNVYEQYF
D gene: .; clone size: .; V gene: TRBV15; CDR3 length: 15; J gene: TRBJ2-7; CDR3 DNA: TGTGCCACCAGCAGTGACAGTGATTCCACCTACGAGCAGTACTTC; CDR3 protein: CATSSDSDSTYEQYF
D gene: .; clone size: .; V gene: TRBV5-8; CDR3 length: 15; J gene: TRBJ2-5; CDR3 DNA: TGTGCCAGCAGCAATGGAGGCGGTCGCCGGGAGACCCAGTACTTC; CDR3 protein: CASSNGGGRRETQYF
D gene: TRBD2; clone size: .; V gene: TRBV4-1; CDR3 length: 14; J gene: TRBJ2-3; CDR3 DNA: TGCGCCAGCAGCCATCGGGAGGGCGAAGATACGCAGTATTTT; CDR3 protein: CASSHREGEDTQYF
D gene: .; clone size: .; V gene: TRBV30; CDR3 length: 14; J gene: TRBJ1-6; CDR3 DNA: TGTGCCTCTGACGGGATCTCCTATAATTCACCCCTCCACTTT; CDR3 protein: CASDGISYNSPLHF
D gene: TRBD1; clone size: .; V gene: TRBV27; CDR3 length: 15; J gene: TRBJ1-2; CDR3 DNA: TGTGCCAGCAGTTTTCTGGCAGGGGGACTCTATGGCTACACCTTC; CDR3 protein: CASSFLAGGLYGYTF
D gene: TRBD1; clone size: .; V gene: TRBV5-1; CDR3 length: 15; J gene: TRBJ2-7; CDR3 DNA: TGCGCCAGCAGCACCGGGACAGTTCTTACGGACGAGCAGTACTTC; CDR3 protein: CASSTGTVLTDEQYF
D gene: TRBD1; clone size: .; V gene: TRBV27; CDR3 length: 14; J gene: TRBJ1-1; CDR3 DNA: TGTGCCAGCAGCCTCCAACCACAGGGGACTGAAGCTTTCTTT; CDR3 protein: CASSLQPQGTEAFF
D gene: .; clone size: .; V gene: TRBV6-5; CDR3 length: 13; J gene: TRBJ1-1; CDR3 DNA: TGTGCCAGCAGTTATCGCGGCAACACTGAAGCTTTCTTT; CDR3 protein: CASSYRGNTEAFF
D gene: TRBD1; clone size: .; V gene: TRBV25-1; CDR3 length: 15; J gene: TRBJ2-5; CDR3 DNA: TGTGCCAGCAGTGAATTAGGGGACAGGGAAGAGACCCAGTACTTC; CDR3 protein: CASSELGDREETQYF
D gene: TRBD1; clone size: once; V gene: TRBV19; CDR3 length: 17; J gene: TRBJ1-5; CDR3 DNA: TGTGCCAGCGCCCCTATCTGGACAGGGCGTAGCAATCAGCCCCAGCATTTT; CDR3 protein: CASAPIWTGRSNQPQHF
D gene: .; clone size: .; V gene: TRBV28; CDR3 length: 15; J gene: TRBJ1-4; CDR3 DNA: TGTGCCAGCAGTTTACGGCCGACAATCCAGGGGAAACTGTTTTTT; CDR3 protein: CASSLRPTIQGKLFF
D gene: .; clone size: few; V gene: TRBV10-3; CDR3 length: 17; J gene: TRBJ1-2; CDR3 DNA: TGTGCCATCAGTGGCGTAAGCGGAGGGCAAAGGAGTTATGGCTACACCTTC; CDR3 protein: CAISGVSGGQRSYGYTF
D gene: .; clone size: .; V gene: TRBV6-5; CDR3 length: 16; J gene: TRBJ2-6; CDR3 DNA: TGTGCCAGCAGTTACGACGGACAGCCTGGGGCCAACGTCCTGACTTTC; CDR3 protein: CASSYDGQPGANVLTF
D gene: .; clone size: .; V gene: TRBV30; CDR3 length: 14; J gene: TRBJ2-5; CDR3 DNA: TGTGCCTGGAGTAAGGGAGGCAGTCAAGAGACCCAGTACTTC; CDR3 protein: CAWSKGGSQETQYF
D gene: .; clone size: .; V gene: TRBV27; CDR3 length: 13; J gene: TRBJ2-2; CDR3 DNA: TGTGCCAGCAGTCCCACATCGACCGGGGAGCTGTTTTTT; CDR3 protein: CASSPTSTGELFF
D gene: .; clone size: once; V gene: TRBV5-6; CDR3 length: 15; J gene: TRBJ1-2; CDR3 DNA: TGTGCCAGCAGCTTCAGGGAACGGTACAACTATGGCTACACCTTC; CDR3 protein: CASSFRERYNYGYTF
D gene: .; clone size: .; V gene: TRBV5-1; CDR3 length: 15; J gene: TRBJ2-2; CDR3 DNA: TGCGCCAGCAGCTTCGGGATCAGAAACACCGGGGAGCTGTTTTTT; CDR3 protein: CASSFGIRNTGELFF
D gene: .; clone size: few; V gene: TRBV27; CDR3 length: 16; J gene: TRBJ1-5; CDR3 DNA: TGTGCCAGCAGGTCACACGGGTTGTATAGCAATCAGCCCCAGCATTTT; CDR3 protein: CASRSHGLYSNQPQHF
D gene: .; clone size: .; V gene: TRBV7-6; CDR3 length: 13; J gene: TRBJ1-1; CDR3 DNA: TGTGCCAGCAGCTTAGACAAGAACACTGAAGCTTTCTTT; CDR3 protein: CASSLDKNTEAFF
D gene: .; clone size: .; V gene: TRBV5-8; CDR3 length: 13; J gene: TRBJ1-5; CDR3 DNA: TGTGCCAGCAGCTTGGCCTTCAATCAGCCCCAGCATTTT; CDR3 protein: CASSLAFNQPQHF
D gene: TRBD2; clone size: .; V gene: TRBV29-1; CDR3 length: 13; J gene: TRBJ2-3; CDR3 DNA: TGCAGCGCTGGACTAGCTGGCACAGATACGCAGTATTTT; CDR3 protein: CSAGLAGTDTQYF
D gene: .; clone size: .; V gene: TRBV5-1; CDR3 length: 11; J gene: TRBJ2-3; CDR3 DNA: TGCGCCAGCGGCACGGGTGATACGCAGTATTTT; CDR3 protein: CASGTGDTQYF
D gene: .; clone size: once; V gene: TRBV7-2; CDR3 length: 15; J gene: TRBJ2-6; CDR3 DNA: TGTGCCAGCAGCCTCGGTAGATCTGGGGCCAACGTCCTGACTTTC; CDR3 protein: CASSLGRSGANVLTF
D gene: TRBD2; clone size: .; V gene: TRBV6-5; CDR3 length: 15; J gene: TRBJ2-1; CDR3 DNA: TGTGCCGGCAGACCCCTTAGCGGGGGGGCCAATGAGCAGTTCTTC; CDR3 protein: CAGRPLSGGANEQFF
D gene: .; clone size: .; V gene: TRBV25-1; CDR3 length: 12; J gene: TRBJ2-2; CDR3 DNA: TGTGCCAGCAGTTCGGGTAGGGGGGAGCTGTTTTTT; CDR3 protein: CASSSGRGELFF
D gene: .; clone size: once; V gene: TRBV4-1; CDR3 length: 13; J gene: TRBJ1-1; CDR3 DNA: TGCGCCAGCAGCTTCCCAGGGAACACTGAAGCTTTCTTT; CDR3 protein: CASSFPGNTEAFF
D gene: .; clone size: .; V gene: TRBV2; CDR3 length: 15; J gene: TRBJ2-6; CDR3 DNA: TGTGCCAGCAGCGAAATGGCCTCTGGGGCCAACGTCCTGACTTTC; CDR3 protein: CASSEMASGANVLTF
D gene: TRBD2; clone size: .; V gene: TRBV7-2; CDR3 length: 14; J gene: TRBJ2-1; CDR3 DNA: TGTGCCAGCAGCTCCCTCATGGCGGGGGATGAGCAGTTCTTC; CDR3 protein: CASSSLMAGDEQFF
D gene: TRBD1; clone size: few; V gene: TRBV5-5; CDR3 length: 14; J gene: TRBJ1-2; CDR3 DNA: TGTGCCAGCAGCCCTAAAGGGACAGGGCATGGCTACACCTTC; CDR3 protein: CASSPKGTGHGYTF
D gene: .; clone size: .; V gene: TRBV30; CDR3 length: 14; J gene: TRBJ2-4; CDR3 DNA: TGTGCCTGGGCTGCCAAACAGACCAAAAACATTCAGTACTTC; CDR3 protein: CAWAAKQTKNIQYF